This T cell receptor (beta chain) was captured by sequencing in a study of cytomegalovirus exposure and HLA in healthy donors (dated by TCRdb to 2016 to 2017). Context from the whole study: An earlier analysis of 587 of the donors reported approximately 260 Gb of sequence data and around 110 million unique TCR beta sequences obtained from approximately 180 million T cells. An early release covering roughly 600 HLA-typed donors comprised about 320 gigabases of sequencing data and 65 million to 100 million unique TCR sequences. The genetic ancestry cluster associated with self-reported Caucasian donors included approximately 85% of the 398 genotyped donors. The aim of the study was to test whether cataloging public T cell receptors could identify signatures of past pathogen exposure. The study used immunosequencing to profile the T cell repertoires of several hundred subjects and linked those repertoires to cytomegalovirus serostatus. A separate validation cohort of 100 to 150 different subjects was used in addition to the 666-subject first cohort. To predict cytomegalovirus infection status, the study brought together high-throughput TCR immunosequencing, statistical association of individual TCRs with disease status, and machine learning. To study patterns of TCR occurrence, a later analysis re-analyzed previously published TCR beta repertoires from several hundred donors and added high-resolution HLA genotyping. Rather than drawing on any new phenotypic data, the later analysis identified candidate immune exposures from TCR beta sequences and the way those sequences occurred across donors. An earlier analysis of 587 of the donors used high-throughput TCR beta sequencing to judge whether each TCR beta V gene segment behaved as functional or pseudogenic. Donor age, sex, ethnicity and CMV serostatus were compiled together with the repertoire data. In a later genetic analysis, genome-wide SNP genotypes for about three fifths of the 666 donors were used, and that subset was treated as a discovery cohort. Every discovery cohort repertoire had been produced on one sequencing platform. Both class I and class II loci were covered by HLA typing, at four-digit resolution. Typing coverage varied by locus: roughly 629-630 donors for A, B, C, DRB1 and DQB1; roughly 500 for DQA1; 606 for DPA1; roughly 450 for DPB1. Roughly 5 DR-DQ haplotypes were treated as single units for association and clustering because of strong linkage in the cohort. Across some 400 genotyped donors of the cohort, an average of about 220,000 unique TCR beta nucleotide sequences per donor were sequenced, and 15% to 20% of those sequences were non-productive.

The library came from the immunoSEQ multiplex PCR assay. For the multiplex PCR, a mixture combining 60 forward primers for TCR Vbeta segments and 13 reverse primers for TCR Jbeta segments was used. The CDR3 region of rearranged TCR beta genes was amplified from genomic DNA by a multiplex PCR assay. The Illumina HiSeq System was used to sequence the amplified TCR beta libraries as 87-base-pair reads. Processing in the source paper ran as follows. Across the roughly 700 repertoires, a later analysis counted roughly 84 million unique TCR beta chains, around 10 million of which were shared by at least two donors. To remove PCR and sequencing errors, raw reads were error-corrected and collapsed into unique sequences using a nearest-neighbor algorithm that merged closely related sequences. CDR3 sequences were aligned to IMGT reference sequences to assign V, D and J gene segments. For a sequence to be retained, at least a six-nucleotide match to both a V gene segment and a J gene segment was required. Rearrangements were called productive when the CDR3 lacked stop codons and stayed in frame with V and J; all others were non-productive. CDR3 was defined by IMGT convention, running from the second conserved V-encoded cysteine to the conserved J-encoded phenylalanine. The earlier analysis of about 590 of the donors excluded sequences that lacked an unambiguous match to a single V gene segment. An earlier analysis of approximately 590 of the donors called V segments functional above 56.7% productive rearrangements and segregating when the between-donor standard deviation exceeded 5%. A statistical classification framework was built to diagnose cytomegalovirus status from the catalog of TCR beta chain sequences. In a later analysis, TCR nucleotide sequences were compared against IMGT/GENE-DB human TR gene sequences so that V and J genes could be assigned. A later analysis assigned CDR3 sequences and most-parsimonious VDJ recombination scenarios with the TCRdist pipeline. A later analysis defined each TCR beta chain by its CDR3 amino acid sequence plus V-gene family, and excluded reads lacking a unique V-gene family. As a way to deal with suspected cross-contamination and a sequencing artifact, a later analysis dropped approximately 590 nucleotide sequences that were highly shared and had low generation probability. In a later analysis, a clonal expansion index was calculated for each public chain from normalized within-repertoire ranks of inferred template counts. In a later analysis, generation probabilities were computed using a VDJ recombination model fitted to out-of-frame rearrangements, and the results were checked against IGoR. In a later analysis, TCR-TCR, TCR-HLA and TCR-CMV co-occurrence was scored with hypergeometric tests, and a repertoire-size bias correction was applied to TCR pairs. To estimate false discovery rates, a later analysis permuted the HLA or CMV assignments 20 times. In a later analysis, co-occurring TCRs were grouped using DBSCAN, with TCRdist sequence similarity added in when clustering inside HLA-allele-positive subsets. Repertoires with fewer than 30,000 or more than 120,000 public chains were left out of co-occurrence clustering, as were about 5 repertoires with anomalous nucleotide sharing. TCRdb took over this immuneACCESS table, retaining in-frame rearrangements with V and J assigned. Such tables are incomplete; in checked studies, under half of the missing clones stem from an unresolved V gene, and the remainder is unexplained. That table is the source of V, J and clone size, and D and trimming were worked out from the DNA. This sample holds approximately 200,000 clones; around 79% were observed only once. Approximately 1.5% of the sample comes from the top ten.

Turning to this clone: Its cognate antigen has yet to be identified. The sample holds no much larger clone one base away, and base qualities are not on file.

CDR1 and CDR2 were assigned from the germline V gene as MNHEY and SVGAGI. V drops 6 bases and J drops 1 base, leaving 16 bases in between. The CDR3, from cysteine to phenylalanine, totals 15 residues. Just CDR3 DNA is preserved here, 45 bases in frame from base 1. In total, approximately 610 healthy bone marrow donors made up the cohort. Cohort members were all nominally healthy when sampled, although unrecorded immune exposures were likely present. The donor tested CMV seropositive and was one of the 289 seropositive cohort members. A peripheral blood sample was provided by each donor, and peripheral blood mononuclear cells were used for TCR beta sequencing. The Qiagen DNeasy Blood Extraction Kit was used to extract genomic DNA from the blood cell samples. The study at large found these results: CMV serostatus was the only immune exposure information available for the cohort. In this cohort, only TCR beta chains were sequenced, and detectable features were limited by the absence of alpha or paired-chain data. Correlated functional status among segregating V segments might reflect linkage disequilibrium, but an unknown experimental factor could not be ruled out. The study listed 150 to 200 TCR beta chains as associated with cytomegalovirus. A later analysis associated approximately 17,000 TCR beta sequences with specific HLA alleles at a false discovery rate of 0.05. In a later analysis, the rate of TCR association differed among HLA loci, with DRB1 alleles having the most associated TCRs and HLA-C alleles having the fewest. Because counts were too low, about 15 rarely observed V segments, including chromosome 9 orphons, were left out of the earlier analysis of about 620 of the donors. The 87-base-pair reads could not distinguish some IMGT-functional V segments, including TRBV6-2 and TRBV6-3, so those segments were excluded. A further reported finding was that TCR beta sequences accurately predicted the HLA-A and HLA-B alleles for most subjects in the first cohort. V-gene and J-gene trimming of TCR beta chains was associated with a missense DCLRE1C variant in a later genetic analysis, and the association was replicated in an independent cohort. A few of the identified cytomegalovirus-associated TCR beta chains were confirmed in vitro to be specific for cytomegalovirus antigens. Roughly uniform sequencing depth across donors was assumed in presence/absence analyses, although this assumption may not hold. A group of highly shared sequence variants was considered likely to be a technical artifact of the sequencing pipeline. Broadly in line with IMGT annotations, most TCR beta V segments showed up in productive rearrangements about 87% or about 30% of the time in an earlier analysis of about 500 of the donors. Cytomegalovirus status was reported to be diagnosed by the classifier with high specificity and sensitivity in both the original and validation cohorts. HLA typing was unavailable for some donors at each locus, so association tests used only the typed subset. Strong co-occurrence of HLA alleles, especially DR and DQ, made assigning TCR associations to individual alleles difficult. In a later genetic analysis, fewer N-insertions in productive TCRs were reported among donors in an Asian-associated ancestry cluster than the roughly 700-donor mean. In a later analysis, HLA-associated TCR beta chains showed more clonal expansion and lower generation probabilities than non-associated chains that were equally common. A later analysis reported that several top co-occurrence clusters appeared linked to parvovirus B19, influenza, CMV and Epstein-Barr virus. The authors suggested that the approach could potentially be extended to other disease states and immunological phenotypes. According to a later analysis, most CMV-associated TCR beta chains appeared to be HLA-restricted, and the HLA associations seemed to be driven largely by CMV exposure. Most TCR sequences were seen in very few donors, while some public TCRs were found in many individuals.

The source material was PBMCs. The TCR was taken from a girl aged 5 to 17 in good health and CMV-seropositive. The chain couples TRBV6-5 to TRBJ2-7; TRBD1 is a possible D gene, resting on 5 matching bases. The DNA sequence is as follows: TGTGCCAGCAGCTTCAAGGGGCCCTTATCCTACGAGCAGTACTTC. Its protein product is CASSFKGPLSYEQYF.